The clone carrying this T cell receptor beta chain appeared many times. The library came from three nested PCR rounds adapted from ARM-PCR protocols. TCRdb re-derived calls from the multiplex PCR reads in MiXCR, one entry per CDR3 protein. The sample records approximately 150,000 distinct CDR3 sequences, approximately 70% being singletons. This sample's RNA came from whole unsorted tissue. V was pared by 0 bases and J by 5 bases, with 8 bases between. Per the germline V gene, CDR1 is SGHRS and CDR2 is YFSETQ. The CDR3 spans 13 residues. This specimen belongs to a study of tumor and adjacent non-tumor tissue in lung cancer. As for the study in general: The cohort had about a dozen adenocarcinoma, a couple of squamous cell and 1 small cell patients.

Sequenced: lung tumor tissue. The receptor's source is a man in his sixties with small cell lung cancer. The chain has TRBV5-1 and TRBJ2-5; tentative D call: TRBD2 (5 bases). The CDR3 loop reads CASSLGRGETQYF. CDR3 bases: TGCGCCAGCAGCTTGGGCAGAGGGGAGACCCAGTACTTC.